The next 26 T cell receptor beta chains were all read from a single sample in a study of PD-1 blockade in classical Hodgkin lymphoma. Every patient relapsed after autologous stem cell transplantation, and brentuximab vedotin exposure varied. TCRdb's table, derived via immunoSEQ multiplex PCR, lists solely in-frame clones and lacks some. The sample holds 100,000 to 120,000 clones, around 89% seen once. This sample comprised peripheral blood mononuclear cells (PBMCs), obtained before the second cycle of nivolumab. The receptors derive from a human donor with classical Hodgkin lymphoma.

J is TRBJ1-2 and V is TRBV19; possibly TRBD1 for D (5 bases). V was shortened by 5 bases and J by 5 bases, with 12 bases between the two germline ends. The germline CDR1 and CDR2 sequences are LNHDA and SQIVND (reference sequence). The CDR3 has 13 amino acids. This chain's CDR3 is CASSGWGRYGYTF. The CDR3, as DNA: TGTGCCAGTAGTGGTTGGGGGAGGTATGGCTACACCTTC. The whole variable domain, filled in from reference TRBV19 and TRBJ1-2, reads DGGITQSPKYLFRKEGQNVTLSCEQNLNHDAMYWYRQDPGQGLRLIYYSQIVNDFQKGDIAEGYSVSREKKESFPLTVTSAQKNPTAFYLCASSGWGRYGYTFGSGTRLTVV.

Points on this clone: This CDR3 is also generated by other DNA sequences in the sample. V is TRBV29-1 and J is TRBJ1-1; no clear D gene. There are 13 residues in the CDR3. Trimming took 3 bases from V and 0 from J, leaving 8 bases between them. Germline values: CDR1 SQVTM, CDR2 ANQGSEA. The CDR3 DNA is TGCAGCGTTGAGGGCAGGATGAACACTGAAGCTTTCTTT. This sequence encodes CSVEGRMNTEAFF.

This chain links TRBV7-2 with TRBJ2-5; 7 bases match TRBD1. J gave up 5 bases and V 5 bases, and 5 bases lay outside the gene matches. Germline CDR1 reads SGHTA; CDR2 reads FQGNSA. This CDR3 is 13 amino acids long. CDR3 in amino acids: CASSVGQSETQYF. CDR3 coding DNA: TGTGCCAGCAGCGTGGGACAGTCGGAGACCCAGTACTTC.

The V call is TRBV29-1, the J call TRBJ1-1; D possibly corresponds to TRBD1 (5 bases). Germline CDR1 is SQVTM and CDR2 is ANQGSEA. The V end was cut by 1 base, the J end by 1 base, with 10 bases between. This CDR3 is built from 14 residues. The CDR3 DNA sequence: TGCAGCGTTGAAGCTGGGGGGGGGAACACTGAAGCTTTCTTT. Amino acid sequence: CSVEAGGGNTEAFF.

The V gene is TRBV5-5, the J gene TRBJ2-1, with D maybe TRBD2 (6 bases). V lost 4 bases and J 0 bases, leaving 11 bases between the germline ends. Germline V gives CDR1 SGHKS, CDR2 YYEKEE (reference sequence). This CDR3 has 15 amino acids. The CDR3 nucleotides read TGTGCCAGCAGCGTAGCGGTAAGCTCCTACAATGAGCAGTTCTTC. Translation: CASSVAVSSYNEQFF.

Only a few counts were recorded for this clone. The chain uses TRBV6-4 and TRBJ2-1; TRBD2 might be the D (5 bases). Germline loops: CDR1 MRHNA, CDR2 SNTAGT. V was clipped by 2 bases and J by 9 bases, with 14 bases between them. This CDR3 is 14 amino acids long. CDR3 sequence: CASSDGRGIGEQFF. The CDR3 region has the DNA TGTGCCAGCAGTGACGGGAGAGGTATCGGTGAGCAGTTCTTC.

In this sample, this clone turned up a few times. The J gene is TRBJ1-2, the V gene TRBV10-1; weak D call: TRBD1 (6 bases). The length of the CDR3 is 13 residues. CDR1 and CDR2 from the germline V gene are WNHNN and SYGVQD (reference sequence). The V and J ends lost 6 bases and 5 bases respectively, with 13 bases between them. In DNA form, the CDR3 reads TGCGCCAGCAGCGAACAGGGACGGTATGGCTACACCTTC. Translating it yields CASSEQGRYGYTF.

This clone has only one observation. The V call is TRBV7-2, the J call TRBJ1-2; 7 nucleotides align to TRBD1. Germline V gene sequence: CDR1 SGHTA, CDR2 FQGNSA. V shed 6 bases, J shed 4 bases, and the junction held 8 bases outside the gene matches. This CDR3 region has 14 residues. In DNA, the CDR3 is TGTGCCAGCAGAAATAATCGGGACAGCTATGGCTACACCTTC. This gives the protein CASRNNRDSYGYTF.

The V and J genes are TRBV5-1 and TRBJ2-7; D may be TRBD2 (5 bases). The CDR3 has 14 residues. Trimming pared 0 bases from V and 4 bases from J, leaving 11 bases between. Germline V lookup: CDR1 SGHRS, CDR2 YFSETQ. CDR3 sequence: CASSLEAVSYEQYF. For the CDR3, the DNA is TGCGCCAGCAGCTTGGAAGCGGTATCTTACGAGCAGTACTTC.

The CDR3 nucleotides are TGCGCCAGCAGCCAGGCGAGGGGCACTGAAGCTTTCTTT. This sequence encodes CASSQARGTEAFF. This chain links TRBV4-3 with TRBJ1-1, with D possibly TRBD1 on 5 matching bases. The CDR3 is 13 residues long. Deletions cut 3 bases from V and 4 bases from J, with 9 bases between. CDR1 is LGHNA, CDR2 YSLEER, per germline.

V is TRBV6-1 and J is TRBJ1-3; 7 nucleotides agree with TRBD1. This CDR3 region has 14 residues. Losses at the gene ends were 7 bases for V and 4 bases for J; bases not matched to a gene: 7. Germline V CDR1 and CDR2: MNHNS, SASEGT. The CDR3 sequence is CASTQGGVGNTIYF. CDR3 nucleotide sequence: TGTGCCAGCACCCAGGGGGGGGTCGGAAACACCATATATTTT.

The chain is built from TRBV25-1 and TRBJ1-1; the D is unclear. Germline-derived CDR1 and CDR2 are MGHDK and SYGVNS. The CDR3 covers 14 residues. V was trimmed by 3 bases and J by 8 bases, leaving 16 bases between them. The CDR3 sequence: CASSEERLVGEAFF. The CDR3 DNA reads TGTGCCAGCAGTGAGGAGAGACTGGTGGGCGAAGCTTTCTTT.

The chain has TRBV7-6 and TRBJ1-3; a possible D gene is TRBD1 (6 bases). Trimming cost V 4 bases and J 0 bases, with 10 bases left between them. The CDR3 covers 15 residues. Germline assignment: CDR1 SGHVS and CDR2 FNYEAQ. The CDR3 here is CASSWGHSSGNTIYF. The DNA of the CDR3 is TGTGCCAGCAGCTGGGGACATTCCTCTGGAAACACCATATATTTT.

V usage is TRBV9 and J usage is TRBJ2-7; D may correspond to TRBD1 or TRBD2 (5 bases each). There are 14 residues in the CDR3. V was clipped by 0 bases and J by 3 bases, with 10 bases between them. Germline lookup yields CDR1 SGDLS and CDR2 YYNGEE. CDR3 nucleotides: TGTGCCAGCAGCGTAGGGGGACCTGACTACGAGCAGTACTTC. Translated, it gives CASSVGGPDYEQYF.

The chain joins TRBV13 to TRBJ1-2, with 10 bases that match TRBD1. The junction had 10 bases not matched to a gene; V was cut back by 6 bases and J by 3 bases. CDR3 length: 16 residues. CDR1 is PRHDT, CDR2 FYEKMQ, per germline (reference sequence). The CDR3 protein is CASSPVTGTGDYGYTF. CDR3 DNA: TGTGCCAGCAGTCCCGTCACCGGGACAGGGGACTATGGCTACACCTTC.

The chain uses TRBV5-6 and TRBJ1-2; 8 bases map to TRBD1. The CDR3 consists of 14 residues. J gave up 5 bases and V 2 bases, and 5 bases lay outside the gene matches. The V gene's germline CDR1 is SGHDT and CDR2 YYEEEE. This chain's CDR3 is CASSFQGAAYGYTF. CDR3 coding DNA: TGTGCCAGCAGCTTTCAGGGGGCAGCATATGGCTACACCTTC.

This rearrangement joins TRBV28 to TRBJ2-5, with TRBD2 matching 13 bases. V lost 4 bases, J lost 4 bases, and 15 bases stayed unmatched. CDR1 and CDR2 (germline): MDHEN, SYDVKM. The CDR3 extends over 19 amino acids. The CDR3 region has the DNA TGTGCCAGCAGTTCCCTAAGGGGGACTAGCGGGATCTGGGCAGAGACCCAGTACTTC. Amino acids: CASSSLRGTSGIWAETQYF.

The V call is TRBV7-6, the J call TRBJ1-3; the match to TRBD1 covers 7 bases. The V and J ends lost 5 bases and 4 bases, in that order; junction bases with no gene match: 14. The CDR3 extends over 17 amino acids. Germline lookup yields CDR1 SGHVS and CDR2 FNYEAQ. Here the CDR3 reads CASSQYRRGRLGNTIYF. For the CDR3, the DNA is TGTGCCAGCAGCCAATATCGGAGGGGGCGGTTAGGAAACACCATATATTTT.

This chain joins TRBV4-1 and TRBJ2-7, with D perhaps matching TRBD2 (5 bases). V was clipped by 1 base and J by 3 bases, with 10 bases between them. The length of the CDR3 is 14 residues. The germline V gene has CDR1 MGHRA and CDR2 YSYEKL. The CDR3: CASSQVGRVYEQYF. The DNA of the CDR3 is TGCGCCAGCAGCCAAGTGGGGAGAGTCTACGAGCAGTACTTC.

The chain employs TRBV19 and TRBJ2-2; 7 positions match TRBD1. Germline CDR1 LNHDA, CDR2 SQIVND (reference sequence). J was trimmed by 6 bases and V by 10 bases; bases with no gene match: 14. The CDR3 consists of 15 residues. The CDR3 bases are TGTGCCACCCAACACCCGAGGGGGCGGGCCGGGGAGCTGTTTTTT. Translation: CATQHPRGRAGELFF.

This clone was recorded only once. This chain uses TRBV19 with TRBJ1-2, with D perhaps TRBD1 (5 bases). This CDR3 has 15 amino acids. Trimming shortened V by 6 bases and J by 4 bases, and 18 bases separated the two germline ends. Germline CDR1 LNHDA, CDR2 SQIVND (reference sequence). CDR3 coding DNA: TGTGCCAGTAGGGTACTCGGACACCGCACCTATGGCTACACCTTC. It codes for CASRVLGHRTYGYTF. Combining the CDR3 with reference TRBV19 and TRBJ1-2 gives the whole variable domain DGGITQSPKYLFRKEGQNVTLSCEQNLNHDAMYWYRQDPGQGLRLIYYSQIVNDFQKGDIAEGYSVSREKKESFPLTVTSAQKNPTAFYLCASRVLGHRTYGYTFGSGTRLTVV.

The chain carries TRBV5-1 and TRBJ2-2; weak D call: TRBD2 (6 bases). Germline V gene sequence: CDR1 SGHRS, CDR2 YFSETQ. The CDR3 spans 15 residues. V was pared by 1 base and J by 4 bases, with 11 bases between. DNA for the CDR3: TGCGCCAGCAGCTTGACGTGGGAGGTCACCGGGGAGCTGTTTTTT. This gives the protein CASSLTWEVTGELFF.

This chain uses TRBV5-6 with TRBJ2-7; TRBD2 agrees at 7 bases. CDR1 and CDR2 from the germline V gene are SGHDT and YYEEEE. The CDR3 spans 17 residues. Trimming took 0 bases from V and 6 from J; bases not matched to a gene: 15. The CDR3 DNA reads as TGTGCCAGCAGCTTGGCCCCTAGCGGTTTGGGGGTGGGCGAGCAGTACTTC. It encodes CASSLAPSGLGVGEQYF.

This clone has only one observation. V usage is TRBV6-5 and J usage is TRBJ2-5; 10 bases map to TRBD2. TRBJ2-7 explains the end of the DNA better; the J call may be wrong. The germline CDR1 and CDR2 sequences are MNHEY and SVGAGI. The CDR3 sequence is 16 residues long. DNA of the CDR3: TGTGCCAGCAGTTACGTCTCTAGCGGGGGCGGTTACGAGCAGTACTTC. Protein sequence: CASSYVSSGGGYEQYF.

This rearrangement joins TRBV9 to TRBJ2-7, with 8 bases aligning to TRBD1. CDR3 length equals 15 residues. Germline values: CDR1 SGDLS, CDR2 YYNGEE. The trim removed 4 bases at V and 1 base at J, leaving 7 bases unmatched. CDR3 nucleotides: TGTGCCAGCAGCACCGGACAGGGCCGGTCCTACGAGCAGTACTTC. Its protein is CASSTGQGRSYEQYF.

The gene calls are TRBV6-6 and TRBJ1-5, with D uncertain. CDR1 and CDR2 from the germline V gene are MNHNY and SVGAGI (reference sequence). V dropped 2 bases and J dropped 0 bases, with 2 bases sitting between them. There are 13 residues in the CDR3. This chain's CDR3 is CASSYNSNQPQHF. CDR3 nucleotide sequence: TGTGCCAGCAGTTACAATAGCAATCAGCCCCAGCATTTT.